The rows below give T cell receptor beta chains drawn from one sample of a study of early T cells in non-severe SARS-CoV-2 infection. TCRdb re-derived calls from the 5' RACE reads in MiXCR, one entry per CDR3 protein. The data show about 66,000 distinct CDR3 sequences, around 20% seen once. The specimen comprised whole blood, sampled at baseline. The receptors stem from an adult who was a healthcare worker with PCR-confirmed SARS-CoV-2 infection or an uninfected control (not recorded which). CDR3s include the opening cysteine and the closing phenylalanine or tryptophan. The D gene is left open where the match is weak. Size is omitted from some rows. Given values are once, few, many or a class for expanded clones.

.,.,TRBJ2-5,TRBV9,TGTGCCAGCAGCGTAGGTGGTAGCGTACCCCAAGAGACCCAGTACTTC,CASSVGGSVPQETQYF
.,.,TRBJ1-1,TRBV5-1,TGCGCCAGCAGCTTGCAGGCAGGGGAAATGGACACTGAAGCTTTCTTT,CASSLQAGEMDTEAFF
.,.,TRBJ2-1,TRBV27,TGTGCCAGCAGCCGGAGACAGGCACCCTACAATGAGCAGTTCTTC,CASSRRQAPYNEQFF
.,few,TRBJ2-3,TRBV4-1,TGCGCCAGCAGCATCTCGACCGGGGCCGATACGCAGTATTTT,CASSISTGADTQYF
.,.,TRBJ2-3,TRBV7-9,TGTGCCAGCAGCCCTCTGGACCACGCTAGCACAGATACGCAGTATTTT,CASSPLDHASTDTQYF
TRBD1,many,TRBJ1-2,TRBV7-8,TGTGCCAGCAGCTTAGGTGGACAGGGAAGCTATGGCTACACCTTC,CASSLGGQGSYGYTF
TRBD1,many,TRBJ1-6,TRBV10-3,TGTGCCATCAGTGAGACCGGACAGGGGGACGGTTCACCCCTCCACTTT,CAISETGQGDGSPLHF
.,.,TRBJ2-1,TRBV20-1,TGCAGTGCTAGGGGGATGAGCGGCGTCCACAATGAGCAGTTCTTC,CSARGMSGVHNEQFF
.,few,TRBJ1-4,TRBV13,TGTGCCAGCAGCTACAGTGCAACTAATGAAAAACTGTTTTTT,CASSYSATNEKLFF
.,few,TRBJ2-5,TRBV2,TGTGCCAGCAGTGAAGGGACCTCGAAGACCCAGTACTTC,CASSEGTSKTQYF
TRBD1,few,TRBJ1-6,TRBV7-9,TGTGCCAGCAGCCCGGGACAGTATAATTCACCCCTCCACTTT,CASSPGQYNSPLHF
.,few,TRBJ2-1,TRBV24-1,TGTGCCACCAGTGATCCGGTCCTCAATGAGCAGTTCTTC,CATSDPVLNEQFF
.,few,TRBJ2-3,TRBV7-9,TGTGCCAGCAGCTTAGCGGGAGGAGATACGCAGTATTTT,CASSLAGGDTQYF
TRBD2,few,TRBJ2-3,TRBV6-2/TRBV6-3,TGTGCCAGCCCACTAGCGGGCGGGTCAGATACGCAGTATTTT,CASPLAGGSDTQYF
.,once,TRBJ2-7,TRBV7-8,TGTGCCAGCAGCCTTGGGGCCTTCTACGAGCAGTACTTC,CASSLGAFYEQYF
.,few,TRBJ2-7,TRBV18,TGTGCCAGCTCACCTTTTGTGGGGGATGAGCAGTACTTC,CASSPFVGDEQYF
.,few,TRBJ1-1,TRBV12-3/TRBV12-4,TGTGCCAGCAGTTTAAGAAGGCACAACACTGAAGCTTTCTTT,CASSLRRHNTEAFF
TRBD2,many,TRBJ2-3,TRBV25-1,TGTGCCAGCAGTACAGGACTAGCAAAAGATACGCAGTATTTT,CASSTGLAKDTQYF
.,.,TRBJ2-7,TRBV7-2,TGTGCCAGCAGCCCATCCCGGGTGTACTACGAGCAGTACTTC,CASSPSRVYYEQYF
.,few,TRBJ2-1,TRBV10-1,TGCGCCAGCAGTGAATTACCCCCCTCCAGCTCCTACAATGAGCAGTTCTTC,CASSELPPSSSYNEQFF
.,.,TRBJ2-5,TRBV7-8,TGTGCCAGCAGCTCGACGCTATCAGAGGCCCAGTACTTC,CASSSTLSEAQYF
.,few,TRBJ1-6,TRBV6-1,TGTGCCAGCAGTGAAACGTCAGGAGGTAATTCACCCCTCCACTTT,CASSETSGGNSPLHF
.,.,TRBJ2-4,TRBV4-1,TGCGCCAGCAGCCAAGTGCGAGGATTAAACATTCAGTACTTC,CASSQVRGLNIQYF
TRBD1,many,TRBJ1-5,TRBV20-1,TGCAGTGCTTTCGACAGGGACGGACGCAATCAGCCCCAGCATTTT,CSAFDRDGRNQPQHF
.,.,TRBJ2-3,TRBV27,TGTGCCAGCACACCAGATCCTAGCACAGATACGCAGTATTTT,CASTPDPSTDTQYF
.,few,TRBJ1-3,TRBV10-2,TGCGCCAGCACCCCCTACGGGGAAGACTCTGGAAACACCATATATTTT,CASTPYGEDSGNTIYF
.,few,TRBJ2-6,TRBV25-1,TGTGCCAGCAGAGGTGGCCCTGGGGCCAACGTCCTGACTTTC,CASRGGPGANVLTF